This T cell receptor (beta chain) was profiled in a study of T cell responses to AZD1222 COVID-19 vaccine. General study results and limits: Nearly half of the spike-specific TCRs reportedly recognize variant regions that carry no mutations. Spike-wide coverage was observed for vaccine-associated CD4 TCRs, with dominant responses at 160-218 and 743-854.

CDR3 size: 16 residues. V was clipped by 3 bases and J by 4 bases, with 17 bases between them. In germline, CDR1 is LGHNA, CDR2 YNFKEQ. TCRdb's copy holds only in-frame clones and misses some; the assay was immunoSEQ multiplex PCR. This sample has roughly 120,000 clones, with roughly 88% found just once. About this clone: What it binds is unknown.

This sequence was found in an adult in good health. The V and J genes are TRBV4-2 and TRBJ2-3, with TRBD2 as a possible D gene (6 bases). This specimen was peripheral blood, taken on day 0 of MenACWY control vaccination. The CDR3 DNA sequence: TGTGCCAGCAGCCACGCTTGGGACTCAAAACCAGATACGCAGTATTTT. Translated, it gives CASSHAWDSKPDTQYF.